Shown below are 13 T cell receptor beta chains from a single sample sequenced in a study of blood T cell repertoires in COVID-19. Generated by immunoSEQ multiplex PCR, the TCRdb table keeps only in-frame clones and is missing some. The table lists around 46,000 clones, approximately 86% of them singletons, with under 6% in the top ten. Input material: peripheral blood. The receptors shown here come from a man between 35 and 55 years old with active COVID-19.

Here the CDR3 reads CSVFRMVEDTEAFF. The CDR3 DNA follows: TGCAGCGTTTTTCGGATGGTTGAGGACACTGAAGCTTTCTTT. This chain links TRBV29-1 with TRBJ1-1; D gene uncertain. Germline values: CDR1 SQVTM, CDR2 ANQGSEA. The CDR3 spans 14 residues. Trimming took off 5 bases at V and 3 bases at J, with 16 bases between the two ends.

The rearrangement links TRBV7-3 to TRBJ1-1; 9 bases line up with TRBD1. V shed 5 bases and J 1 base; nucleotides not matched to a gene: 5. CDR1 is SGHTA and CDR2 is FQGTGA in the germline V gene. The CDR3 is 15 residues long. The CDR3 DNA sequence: TGTGCCAGCAGCCCGGACAGGGGCGCGAACACTGAAGCTTTCTTT. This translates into CASSPDRGANTEAFF.

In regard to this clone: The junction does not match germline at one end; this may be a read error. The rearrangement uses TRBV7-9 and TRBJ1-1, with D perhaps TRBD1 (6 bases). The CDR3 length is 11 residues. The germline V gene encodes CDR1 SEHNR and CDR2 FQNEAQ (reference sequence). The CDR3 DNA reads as TGCGCGGGGGCCATGAACACTGAAGCTTTCTTT. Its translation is CAGAMNTEAFF. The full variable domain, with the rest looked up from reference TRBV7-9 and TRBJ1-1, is DTGVSQNPRHKITKRGQNVTFRCDPISEHNRLYWYRQTLGQGPEFLTYFQNEAQLEKSRLLSDRFSAERPKGSFSTLEIQRTEQGDSAMYLCAGAMNTEAFFGQGTRLTVV.

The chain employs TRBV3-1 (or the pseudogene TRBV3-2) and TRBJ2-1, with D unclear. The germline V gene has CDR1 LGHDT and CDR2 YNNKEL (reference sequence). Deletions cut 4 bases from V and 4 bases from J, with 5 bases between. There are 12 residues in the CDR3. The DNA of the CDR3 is TGTGCCAGCAGCCTGGAGTACAATGAGCAGTTCTTC. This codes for CASSLEYNEQFF.

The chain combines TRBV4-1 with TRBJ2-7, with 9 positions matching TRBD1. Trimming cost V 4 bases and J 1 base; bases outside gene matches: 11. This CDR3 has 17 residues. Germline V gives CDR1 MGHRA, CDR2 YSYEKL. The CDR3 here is CASSRTVSGTGSYEQYF. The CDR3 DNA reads TGCGCCAGCAGCCGGACCGTTTCCGGGACAGGGTCCTACGAGCAGTACTTC.

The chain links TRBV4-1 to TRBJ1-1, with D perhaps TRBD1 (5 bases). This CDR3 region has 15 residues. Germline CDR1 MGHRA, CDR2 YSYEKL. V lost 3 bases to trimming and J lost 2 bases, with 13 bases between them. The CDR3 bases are TGCGCCAGCAGCCAGTCTGGACGGACAAACACTGAAGCTTTCTTT. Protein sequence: CASSQSGRTNTEAFF.

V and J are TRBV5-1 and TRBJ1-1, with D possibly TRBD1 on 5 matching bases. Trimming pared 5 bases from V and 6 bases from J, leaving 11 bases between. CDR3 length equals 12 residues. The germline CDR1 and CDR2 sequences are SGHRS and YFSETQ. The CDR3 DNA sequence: TGCGCCAGCAGGCCCGACAGTGCTGAAGCTTTCTTT. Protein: CASRPDSAEAFF.

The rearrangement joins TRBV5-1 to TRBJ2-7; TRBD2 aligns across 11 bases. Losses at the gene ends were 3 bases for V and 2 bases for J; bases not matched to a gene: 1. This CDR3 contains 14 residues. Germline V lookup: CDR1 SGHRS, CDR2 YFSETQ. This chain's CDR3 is CASSSTSGTYEQYF. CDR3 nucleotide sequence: TGCGCCAGCAGCTCGACTAGCGGGACCTACGAGCAGTACTTC.

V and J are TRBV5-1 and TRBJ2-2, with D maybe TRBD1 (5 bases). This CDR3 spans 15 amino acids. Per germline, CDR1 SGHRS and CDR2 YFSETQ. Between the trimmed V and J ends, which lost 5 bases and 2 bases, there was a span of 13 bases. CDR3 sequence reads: CASSTRGQNTGELFF. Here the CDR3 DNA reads TGCGCCAGCAGTACACGCGGACAAAACACCGGGGAGCTGTTTTTT.

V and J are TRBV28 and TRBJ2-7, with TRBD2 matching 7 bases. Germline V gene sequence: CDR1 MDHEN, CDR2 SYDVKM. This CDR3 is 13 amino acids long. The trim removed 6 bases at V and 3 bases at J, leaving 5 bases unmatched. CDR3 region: CASSLTSSYEQYF. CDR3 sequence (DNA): TGTGCCAGCAGCTTGACTAGCAGCTACGAGCAGTACTTC.

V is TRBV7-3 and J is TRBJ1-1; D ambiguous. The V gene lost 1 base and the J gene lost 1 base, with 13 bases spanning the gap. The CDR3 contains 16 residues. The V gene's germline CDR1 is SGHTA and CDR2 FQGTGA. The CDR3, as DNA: TGTGCCAGCAGCTTAAACGGTGGCAGACAGAACACTGAAGCTTTCTTT. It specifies CASSLNGGRQNTEAFF. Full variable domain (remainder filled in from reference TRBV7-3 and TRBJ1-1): GAGVSQTPSNKVTEKGKYVELRCDPISGHTALYWYRQSLGQGPEFLIYFQGTGAADDSGLPNDRFFAVRPEGSVSTLKIQRTERGDSAVYLCASSLNGGRQNTEAFFGQGTRLTVV.

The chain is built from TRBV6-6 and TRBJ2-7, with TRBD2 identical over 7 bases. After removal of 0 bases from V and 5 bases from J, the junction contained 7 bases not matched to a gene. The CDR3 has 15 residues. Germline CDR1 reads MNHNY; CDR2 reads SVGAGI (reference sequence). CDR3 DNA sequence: TGTGCCAGCAGTTACTCGACCAGGCGGGGGAACGAGCAGTACTTC. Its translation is CASSYSTRRGNEQYF.

The CDR3 region is CASSVRLAGNYNEQFF. As DNA, the CDR3 is TGTGCCAGCAGCGTACGACTAGCGGGGAACTACAATGAGCAGTTCTTC. This rearrangement joins TRBV9 to TRBJ2-1; the match to TRBD2 covers 11 bases. V was pared by 1 base and J by 3 bases, with 3 bases of the junction left unmatched. The CDR3 is 16 residues long. In germline, CDR1 is SGDLS, CDR2 YYNGEE.